The source of this T cell receptor beta chain is a study of OX40 agonist ivuxolimab in advanced cancers. General observations from the study: Some nonresponders additionally presented with little normalized T-cell clonal expansion. Among the lowest peripheral clonal expansion occurred in 0.1-3.0 mg/kg partial responders.

Sequencing used immunoSEQ multiplex PCR; TCRdb keeps in-frame clones, though not all of them. The sample includes about 83,000 clones, approximately 79% seen only once; the top ten take approximately 1.7%. Points on this clone: The antigen is not known. Other DNA variants within this sample encode the same CDR3.

If patients had autoimmune disease history or systemic immunosuppression, they were excluded. Germline CDR1 reads LGHNA; CDR2 reads YSLEER. V gave up 1 base and J gave up 4 bases, with 11 bases separating them. The CDR3 is made up of 15 amino acids. The sequencing used CD4+ or CD8+ T cells sorted from blood, collected in a trial of the OX40 agonist ivuxolimab. V is TRBV4-3 and J is TRBJ2-1; maybe TRBD2 (7 bases). This clonotype originated in an adult with an advanced solid tumor such as melanoma, head and neck, liver or kidney cancer. The CDR3 DNA reads as TGCGCCAGCAGCCAAGTGGGGGGGGCTTACAATGAGCAGTTCTTC. Protein sequence: CASSQVGGAYNEQFF.